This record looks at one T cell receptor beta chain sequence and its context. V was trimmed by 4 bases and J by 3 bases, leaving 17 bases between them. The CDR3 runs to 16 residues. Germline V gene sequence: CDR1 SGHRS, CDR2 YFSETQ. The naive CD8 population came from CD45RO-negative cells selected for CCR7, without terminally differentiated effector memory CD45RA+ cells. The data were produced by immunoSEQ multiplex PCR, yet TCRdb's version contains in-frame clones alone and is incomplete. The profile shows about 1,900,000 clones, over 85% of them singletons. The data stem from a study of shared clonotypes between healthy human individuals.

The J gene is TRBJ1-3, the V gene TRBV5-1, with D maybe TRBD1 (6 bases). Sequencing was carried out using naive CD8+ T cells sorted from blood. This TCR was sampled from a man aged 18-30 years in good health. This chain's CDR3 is CASSLVSGAGGNTIYF. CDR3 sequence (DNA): TGCGCCAGCAGCCTGGTTTCAGGGGCAGGTGGAAACACCATATATTTT.